Listed here is a single T cell receptor (beta chain). This entry comes from a study of OX40 agonist ivuxolimab in advanced cancers. V was shortened by 5 bases and J by 0 bases, with 14 bases between the two germline ends. There are 16 residues in the CDR3. CDR1 SEHNR and CDR2 FQNEAQ come from the germline V gene (reference sequence). The method was immunoSEQ multiplex PCR; TCRdb's version includes in-frame clones alone and lacks a portion of them. The sample consists of 65,000 to 95,000 clones, around 83% of them appearing once. This TCR was recovered from an adult with an advanced solid tumor such as melanoma, head and neck, liver or kidney cancer. The material was CD4+ or CD8+ T cells sorted from blood, obtained in a trial of the OX40 agonist ivuxolimab. The chain carries TRBV7-9 and TRBJ2-1; D might be TRBD2 (5 bases). CDR3 sequence: CASSPRAASSYNEQFF. DNA for the CDR3: TGTGCCAGCAGCCCTAGAGCGGCTTCCTCCTACAATGAGCAGTTCTTC.